Listed here are 29 T cell receptor beta chains from one sample, sequenced in a study of blood T cell repertoires in COVID-19 (TCRdb year 2020). Libraries came from the immunoSEQ multiplex PCR assay. Drawn from immuneACCESS, this table holds only the in-frame rearrangements with V and J called that TCRdb kept. Clones are partly lost; checked studies trace under half to an unresolved V gene and leave the rest unexplained. Across this sample there are about 66,000 clones, with approximately 90% seen only once. The top ten clonotypes cover 6% to 8% of the sample. Sequencing was carried out using peripheral blood. The source is a human donor in a cohort sampled during active COVID-19.

This sequence joins TRBV10-1 and TRBJ2-1, with TRBD2 as a possible D gene (6 bases). This CDR3 is built from 16 residues. Trimming shortened V by 8 bases and J by 0 bases, and 17 bases separated the two germline ends. Germline values: CDR1 WNHNN, CDR2 SYGVQD (reference sequence). As DNA, the CDR3 is TGCGCCAGCTCCGGCGGGGACCTCAGCTCCTACAATGAGCAGTTCTTC. The encoded protein is CASSGGDLSSYNEQFF.

The chain uses TRBV7-2 and TRBJ2-7, with 10 bases that match TRBD2. V was pared by 2 bases and J by 7 bases, with 8 bases of the junction left unmatched. Germline V gene lookup returns CDR1 SGHTA and CDR2 FQGNSA. The CDR3 sequence is 15 residues long. The CDR3 nucleotides are TGTGCCAGCAGCTTACCGGGACTAGCGTCGGGTGAGCAGTACTTC. This gives the protein CASSLPGLASGEQYF. Filled out from reference TRBV7-2 and TRBJ2-7, the complete variable domain reads GAGVSQSPSNKVTEKGKDVELRCDPISGHTALYWYRQSLGQGLEFLIYFQGNSAPDKSGLPSDRFSAERTGGSVSTLTIQRTQQEDSAVYLCASSLPGLASGEQYFGPGTRLTVT.

The V gene is TRBV5-1, the J gene TRBJ1-1, with 7 bases aligning to TRBD1. Losses at the gene ends were 2 bases for V and 7 bases for J; bases not matched to a gene: 5. In germline, CDR1 is SGHRS, CDR2 YFSETQ. The CDR3 length is 13 residues. The CDR3 reads CASSLGDSGEAFF. The CDR3 DNA follows: TGCGCCAGCAGCTTAGGGGACAGCGGTGAAGCTTTCTTT. Full variable domain (rest looked up from reference TRBV5-1 and TRBJ1-1): KAGVTQTPRYLIKTRGQQVTLSCSPISGHRSVSWYQQTPGQGLQFLFEYFSETQRNKGNFPGRFSGRQFSNSRSEMNVSTLELGDSALYLCASSLGDSGEAFFGQGTRLTVV.

In DNA form, the CDR3 reads TGCGCCAGCAGCCGATCATTGCGGGGTTACGGGGCCTACGAGCAGTACTTC. It yields the protein CASSRSLRGYGAYEQYF. The chain has TRBV4-3 and TRBJ2-7; TRBD2 might be the D (6 bases). The V gene's germline CDR1 is LGHNA and CDR2 YSLEER. This CDR3 has 17 amino acids. V was pared by 4 bases and J by 2 bases, with 21 bases between.

This clone was detected a few times. The chain uses TRBV7-9 and TRBJ1-6, with D possibly being TRBD1 (5 bases). Deletions cut 4 bases from V and 7 bases from J, with 17 bases between. CDR3 length: 16 amino acids. In germline, CDR1 is SEHNR, CDR2 FQNEAQ (reference sequence). The CDR3 spells CASSSGGTGANSPLHF. DNA of the CDR3: TGTGCCAGCAGCTCGGGCGGGACTGGAGCGAATTCACCCCTCCACTTT. Looking up the rest from reference TRBV7-9 and TRBJ1-6 gives the full variable domain: DTGVSQNPRHKITKRGQNVTFRCDPISEHNRLYWYRQTLGQGPEFLTYFQNEAQLEKSRLLSDRFSAERPKGSFSTLEIQRTEQGDSAMYLCASSSGGTGANSPLHFGNGTRLTVT.

V is TRBV6-4 and J is TRBJ1-5; the D is unclear. Per germline, CDR1 MRHNA and CDR2 SNTAGT. The CDR3 has 13 amino acids. The V and J ends lost 3 bases and 6 bases respectively, with 9 bases between them. CDR3 protein: CASSDTPGQPQHF. CDR3 DNA sequence: TGTGCCAGCAGTGATACTCCGGGTCAGCCCCAGCATTTT.

The V call is TRBV11-2, the J call TRBJ1-1; weak D call: TRBD1 (5 bases). Germline V gene data show CDR1 as SGHAT and CDR2 as FQNNGV. The CDR3 is 14 residues long. The germline V and J ends were trimmed by 0 bases and 5 bases, with 10 bases remaining between them. The CDR3 sequence: CASSLDQGRTEAFF. The CDR3 DNA reads as TGTGCCAGCAGCTTAGATCAGGGTCGGACTGAAGCTTTCTTT.

The CDR3 DNA reads as TGTGCCAGCAGCACCTCAGGTTTCTACGAGCAGTACTTC. Amino acid sequence: CASSTSGFYEQYF. The chain links TRBV7-9 to TRBJ2-7; D uncertain. The germline gives CDR1 SEHNR, CDR2 FQNEAQ (reference sequence). V lost 5 bases, J lost 3 bases, and 11 bases lay in between. This CDR3 comprises 13 residues.

The rearrangement joins TRBV5-1 to TRBJ2-5, with a possible D match to TRBD1 (5 bases). V was shortened by 3 bases and J by 0 bases, with 9 bases between the two germline ends. The germline gives CDR1 SGHRS, CDR2 YFSETQ. The CDR3 consists of 14 residues. CDR3 in DNA: TGCGCCAGCAGCTCCAGGGTTTACCAAGAGACCCAGTACTTC. It specifies CASSSRVYQETQYF.

The chain combines TRBV11-3 with TRBJ1-4; 9 nucleotides align to TRBD1. Looked up from germline, CDR1 is SGHNT and CDR2 is YENEEA. CDR3 size: 18 residues. V lost 1 base to trimming and J lost 3 bases; unmatched junction nucleotides: 9. CDR3 nucleotide sequence: TGTGCCAGCAGCTTAGCAGATACAGGGGGCCCTTCTAATGAAAAACTGTTTTTT. It is translated as CASSLADTGGPSNEKLFF.

This clone was picked up a small number of times. V and J are TRBV6-5 and TRBJ2-7, with TRBD2 matching 8 bases. The CDR3 runs to 15 residues. V was clipped by 2 bases and J by 3 bases; unmatched bases: 6. Germline CDR1 reads MNHEY; CDR2 reads SVGAGI. The CDR3 reads CASSYRRGAHYEQYF. The CDR3 region has the DNA TGTGCCAGCAGTTACCGGCGGGGGGCACACTACGAGCAGTACTTC.

The chain has TRBV6-6 and TRBJ2-4; the D gene is possibly TRBD1 (6 bases). The CDR3 consists of 14 residues. V dropped 7 bases and J dropped 0 bases, with 10 bases sitting between them. The V gene's germline CDR1 is MNHNY and CDR2 SVGAGI (reference sequence). The CDR3 nucleotides are TGTGCCAGCAAGACAGGCGAAGCCAAAAACATTCAGTACTTC. It encodes CASKTGEAKNIQYF.

The rearrangement links TRBV7-8 to TRBJ2-7; the match to TRBD2 covers 10 bases. The CDR3 length is 16 residues. V gave up 0 bases and J gave up 3 bases; unmatched junction bases: 5. CDR1 is SGHVS, CDR2 FQNEAQ, per germline. The CDR3 DNA follows: TGTGCCAGCAGCTTAGCGCGGTCTAGCGGGAGCTACGAGCAGTACTTC. Protein: CASSLARSSGSYEQYF.

This chain joins TRBV6-5 and TRBJ1-2, with TRBD1 matching over 7 bases. The CDR3 is 13 residues long. In germline, CDR1 is MNHEY, CDR2 SVGAGI. After removal of 6 bases from V and 13 bases from J, the junction contained 14 bases not matched to a gene. CDR3 in amino acids: CASRPGQLRLSTF. As DNA, the CDR3 is TGTGCCAGCAGACCGGGACAGCTCCGCCTGAGCACCTTC.

There are a few counts of this clone. The V gene is TRBV7-2, the J gene TRBJ1-4, with 9 bases that match TRBD1. The CDR3 runs 16 residues. Germline trimming cut 4 bases from V and 8 bases from J; bases unmatched to any gene: 11. CDR1 is SGHTA and CDR2 is FQGNSA in the germline V gene. CDR3 sequence: CASSSTPGQGREKLFF. CDR3 DNA: TGTGCCAGCAGCTCAACACCGGGACAGGGACGCGAAAAACTGTTTTTT.

The chain uses TRBV2 and TRBJ2-1; no clear D. This CDR3 region has 13 residues. Germline loops: CDR1 SNHLY, CDR2 FYNNEI. V was cut by 7 bases and J by 1 base, with 8 bases left in between. The DNA of the CDR3 is TGTGCCAGCAAGCAGGTATCCTACAATGAGCAGTTCTTC. It is translated as CASKQVSYNEQFF.

This chain joins TRBV6-5 and TRBJ2-2; D uncertain. The V end was cut by 8 bases, the J end by 8 bases, with 21 bases between. This CDR3 region has 15 residues. CDR1 is MNHEY and CDR2 is SVGAGI in the germline V gene. For the CDR3, the DNA is TGTGCCAGCCGCCACGTAGGTAGTGGAGCTGGGGAGCTGTTTTTT. Its protein product is CASRHVGSGAGELFF.

V is TRBV5-1 and J is TRBJ1-1; TRBD1 matches 7 bases. The germline V gene encodes CDR1 SGHRS and CDR2 YFSETQ. The V and J ends lost 1 base and 0 bases, in that order; junction bases with no gene match: 3. The CDR3 runs to 15 residues. In DNA form, the CDR3 reads TGCGCCAGCAGCTTGACAGGGGTAGTGAACACTGAAGCTTTCTTT. Translated, it gives CASSLTGVVNTEAFF.

This clone was detected only a few times. The V call is TRBV10-3, the J call TRBJ2-7, with 10 positions matching TRBD2. This CDR3 comprises 15 residues. J gave up 4 bases and V 6 bases, and 9 bases lay outside the gene matches. Germline-derived CDR1 and CDR2 are ENHRY and SYGVKD. The CDR3 DNA reads as TGTGCCATCAGATTAAAAGCGGGAGGGCCTTACGAGCAGTACTTC. Residues: CAIRLKAGGPYEQYF.

This clone showed up just once. The chain recombines TRBV6-2 or TRBV6-3 with TRBJ2-6; TRBD1 is a possible D gene (7 bases). This CDR3 contains 17 residues. Germline V CDR1 and CDR2: MNHEY, SVGEGT. The V end was cut by 6 bases, the J end by 0 bases, with 15 bases between. The CDR3 is CASSQTGTPSGANVLTF. CDR3 bases: TGTGCCAGCAGCCAGACAGGGACTCCCTCTGGGGCCAACGTCCTGACTTTC.

This clone was found a few times. This rearrangement joins TRBV4-2 to TRBJ1-2; D perhaps matches TRBD1 (5 bases). The CDR3 covers 14 residues. Trimming took 0 bases from V and 3 from J, leaving 8 bases between them. CDR1 and CDR2 from the germline V gene are LGHNA and YNFKEQ. CDR3 in amino acids: CASSQEAGHYGYTF. The CDR3 nucleotides read TGTGCCAGCAGCCAAGAAGCAGGGCACTATGGCTACACCTTC.

The J gene is TRBJ1-1, the V gene TRBV2; no clear D gene. CDR3 size: 13 residues. Looked up from germline, CDR1 is SNHLY and CDR2 is FYNNEI. V was shortened by 8 bases and J by 4 bases, with 14 bases between the two germline ends. CDR3 DNA sequence: TGTGCCAGCGCCCGGGAGGCTGGCACTGAAGCTTTCTTT. This translates into CASAREAGTEAFF. The full variable domain, rest sourced from reference TRBV2 and TRBJ1-1, is EPEVTQTPSHQVTQMGQEVILRCVPISNHLYFYWYRQILGQKVEFLVSFYNNEISEKSEIFDDQFSVERPDGSNFTLKIRSTKLEDSAMYFCASAREAGTEAFFGQGTRLTVV.

The chain recombines TRBV7-8 with TRBJ2-7; D gene ambiguous. V was clipped by 1 base and J by 2 bases, with 9 bases between them. The CDR3 consists of 14 residues. The germline CDR1 and CDR2 sequences are SGHVS and FQNEAQ. The CDR3 region has the DNA TGTGCCAGCAGCTTAGGTACCAGAACCTACGAGCAGTACTTC. This gives the protein CASSLGTRTYEQYF.

V usage is TRBV9 and J usage is TRBJ1-1; D not resolved. Trimming removed 0 bases at V and 6 bases at J, with 9 bases between. The germline V gene encodes CDR1 SGDLS and CDR2 YYNGEE. CDR3 length equals 13 residues. The CDR3 DNA sequence: TGTGCCAGCAGCGTAGGGGCAGGCCCTGAAGCTTTCTTT. This sequence encodes CASSVGAGPEAFF.

This clone was seen just once. This chain uses TRBV7-2 with TRBJ1-6; 11 nucleotides align to TRBD1. CDR1 SGHTA and CDR2 FQGNSA come from the germline V gene. V dropped 6 bases and J dropped 14; count of bases not matched to a gene: 9. CDR3 length: 14 amino acids. The CDR3 spells CASSTGTGGRTLHF. The CDR3 DNA reads as TGTGCCAGCAGTACCGGGACAGGGGGGAGAACCCTCCACTTT.

This clone was seen only once. V usage is TRBV5-1 and J usage is TRBJ1-6; 11 nucleotides align to TRBD1. V shed 0 bases, J shed 0 bases, and the junction held 2 bases outside the gene matches. Germline V gene sequence: CDR1 SGHRS, CDR2 YFSETQ. The CDR3 extends over 18 amino acids. CDR3 residues: CASSLGGTGGSYNSPLHF. DNA for the CDR3: TGCGCCAGCAGCTTGGGCGGGACAGGGGGCTCCTATAATTCACCCCTCCACTTT. The full variable domain, with the rest looked up from reference TRBV5-1 and TRBJ1-6, is KAGVTQTPRYLIKTRGQQVTLSCSPISGHRSVSWYQQTPGQGLQFLFEYFSETQRNKGNFPGRFSGRQFSNSRSEMNVSTLELGDSALYLCASSLGGTGGSYNSPLHFGNGTRLTVT.

The chain carries TRBV3-1 (or the pseudogene TRBV3-2) and TRBJ2-7; D might be TRBD2 (6 bases). The CDR3 length is 14 residues. Germline-derived CDR1 and CDR2 are LGHDT and YNNKEL (reference sequence). Trimming removed 4 bases from V and 2 bases from J, with 12 bases in between. CDR3 protein: CASSRLGLTYEQYF. The CDR3 coding sequence is TGTGCCAGCAGCCGACTAGGGTTGACCTACGAGCAGTACTTC.

This chain links TRBV6-5 with TRBJ1-2; unclear D gene. Germline CDR1 MNHEY, CDR2 SVGAGI. This CDR3 contains 15 residues. V was pared by 4 bases and J by 6 bases, with 18 bases between. CDR3 DNA sequence: TGTGCCAGCAGTTCGGGTTCCTATTACTACGATGGCTACACCTTC. Translation: CASSSGSYYYDGYTF.

The chain has TRBV3-1 (or the pseudogene TRBV3-2) and TRBJ2-3; 7 bases fit TRBD2. Germline lookup yields CDR1 LGHDT and CDR2 YNNKEL (reference sequence). This CDR3 comprises 15 residues. Trimming cost V 4 bases and J 2 bases; bases outside gene matches: 6. CDR3 nucleotides: TGTGCCAGCAGCCTCCGGGACTATCCCACAGATACGCAGTATTTT. As protein: CASSLRDYPTDTQYF.